This note documents a single T cell receptor (beta chain) sequence. Its antigen remains unknown. The data are from a study of CD8 T cells in ankylosing spondylitis. Study observations and caveats: The study looked at matched synovial fluid samples from ankylosing spondylitis patients. Disease-linked clones were reported to be significantly enriched there. It appeared that ankylosing spondylitis blood was characterized by a TCR beta motif of several highly homologous variants. In peripheral blood, disease-linked CD8+ clones occurred at relatively low frequencies. Reactive arthritis synovial fluid and blood previously showed some of these motif variants.

Quantitative barcoded 5'-RACE was used to prepare TCR beta libraries. TCRdb re-derived calls from the 5' RACE reads in MiXCR, one entry per CDR3 protein. Here the sample spans about 480,000 distinct CDR3 sequences, roughly 18% being singletons. V lost 1 base and J 4 bases, leaving 17 bases between the germline ends. CDR3 length: 18 residues. CDR1 and CDR2 from the germline V gene are SGHVS and FNYEAQ. The TCR originated in a male donor with ankylosing spondylitis. The J gene is TRBJ2-6, the V gene TRBV7-6, with D possibly called TRBD1 or TRBD2 (5 bases each). The sample comprised blood, either unsorted or a sorted T cell fraction (not recorded which). CDR3 coding DNA: TGTGCCAGCAGCTTAGGCCGGGACCGTCGGCCGGGGGCCAACGTCCTGACTTTC. Encoded protein: CASSLGRDRRPGANVLTF.